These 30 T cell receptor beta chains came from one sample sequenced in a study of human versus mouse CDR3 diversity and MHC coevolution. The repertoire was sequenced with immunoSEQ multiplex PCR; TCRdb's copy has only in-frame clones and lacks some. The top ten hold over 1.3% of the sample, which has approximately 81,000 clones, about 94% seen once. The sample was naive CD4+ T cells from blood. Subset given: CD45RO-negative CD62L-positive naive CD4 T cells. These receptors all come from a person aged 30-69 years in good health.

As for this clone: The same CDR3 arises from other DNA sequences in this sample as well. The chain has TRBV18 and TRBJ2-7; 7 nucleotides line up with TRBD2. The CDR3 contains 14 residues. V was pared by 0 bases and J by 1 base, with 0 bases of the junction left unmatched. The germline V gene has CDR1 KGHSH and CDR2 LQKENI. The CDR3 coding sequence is TGTGCCAGCTCACCACCTAGCGGGTCCTACGAGCAGTACTTC. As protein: CASSPPSGSYEQYF.

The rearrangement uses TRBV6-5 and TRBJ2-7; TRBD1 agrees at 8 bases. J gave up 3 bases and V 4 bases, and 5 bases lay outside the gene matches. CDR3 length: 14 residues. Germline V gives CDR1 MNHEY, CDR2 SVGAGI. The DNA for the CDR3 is TGTGCCAGCAGTTTCCTGACAGGGGACTACGAGCAGTACTTC. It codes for CASSFLTGDYEQYF.

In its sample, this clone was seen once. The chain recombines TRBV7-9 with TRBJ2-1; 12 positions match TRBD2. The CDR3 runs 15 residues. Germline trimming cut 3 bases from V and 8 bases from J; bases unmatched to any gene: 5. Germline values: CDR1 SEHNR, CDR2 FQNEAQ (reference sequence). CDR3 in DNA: TGTGCCAGCAGCTTTACTAGCGGGAGGTCCGATGAGCAGTTCTTC. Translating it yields CASSFTSGRSDEQFF.

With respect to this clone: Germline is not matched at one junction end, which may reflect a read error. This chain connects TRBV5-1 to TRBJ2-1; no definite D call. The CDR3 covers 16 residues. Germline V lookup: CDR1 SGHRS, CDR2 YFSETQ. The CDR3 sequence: CASSHQSTSSYSEQFF. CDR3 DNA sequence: TGCGCCAGCAGCCATCAATCCACGAGCTCCTACAGTGAGCAGTTCTTC.

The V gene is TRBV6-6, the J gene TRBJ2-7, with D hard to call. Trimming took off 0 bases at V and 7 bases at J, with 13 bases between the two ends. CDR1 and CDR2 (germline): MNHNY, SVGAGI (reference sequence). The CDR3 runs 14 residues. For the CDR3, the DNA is TGTGCCAGCAGTTACTCGATCACGGCGAGGGAGCAGTACTTC. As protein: CASSYSITAREQYF.

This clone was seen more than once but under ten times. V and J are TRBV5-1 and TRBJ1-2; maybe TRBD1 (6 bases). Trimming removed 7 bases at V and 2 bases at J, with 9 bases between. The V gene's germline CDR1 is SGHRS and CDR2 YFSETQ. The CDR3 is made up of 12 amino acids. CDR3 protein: CASGQTNYGYTF. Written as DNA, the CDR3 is TGCGCCAGCGGACAGACCAACTATGGCTACACCTTC.

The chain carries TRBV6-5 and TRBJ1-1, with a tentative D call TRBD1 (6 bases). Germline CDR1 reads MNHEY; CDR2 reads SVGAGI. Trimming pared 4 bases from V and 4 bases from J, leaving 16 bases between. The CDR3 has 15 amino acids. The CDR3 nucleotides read TGTGCCAGCAGTTTTTGGAGGGGGGGAGGCACTGAAGCTTTCTTT. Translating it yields CASSFWRGGGTEAFF.

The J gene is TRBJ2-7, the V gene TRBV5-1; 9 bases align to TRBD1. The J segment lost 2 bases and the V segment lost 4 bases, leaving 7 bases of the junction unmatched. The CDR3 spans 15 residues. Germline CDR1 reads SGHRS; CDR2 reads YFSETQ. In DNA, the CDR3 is TGCGCCAGCAGCGCCTCCGGGACAGGGACCTACGAGCAGTACTTC. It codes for CASSASGTGTYEQYF.

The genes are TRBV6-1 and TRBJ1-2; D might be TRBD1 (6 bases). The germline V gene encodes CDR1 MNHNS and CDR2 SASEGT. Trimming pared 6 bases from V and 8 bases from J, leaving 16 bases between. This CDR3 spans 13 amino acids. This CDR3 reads CASRLTGKNGYTF. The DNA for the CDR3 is TGTGCCAGCAGGTTAACAGGGAAGAACGGCTACACCTTC.

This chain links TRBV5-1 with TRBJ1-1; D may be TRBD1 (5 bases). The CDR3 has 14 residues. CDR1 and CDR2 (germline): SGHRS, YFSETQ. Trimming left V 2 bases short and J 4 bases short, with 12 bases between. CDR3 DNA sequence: TGCGCCAGCAGCTTTGTGGGGCTGGGCACTGAAGCTTTCTTT. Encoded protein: CASSFVGLGTEAFF.

The CDR3 DNA is TGTGCCAGCGGGAACAGGGGGCAAAATGAAGCTTTCTTT. Amino acids: CASGNRGQNEAFF. The chain employs TRBV6-5 and TRBJ1-1; 9 bases agree with TRBD1. After removal of 8 bases from V and 7 bases from J, the junction contained 8 bases not matched to a gene. This CDR3 is 13 amino acids long. Germline lookup yields CDR1 MNHEY and CDR2 SVGAGI.

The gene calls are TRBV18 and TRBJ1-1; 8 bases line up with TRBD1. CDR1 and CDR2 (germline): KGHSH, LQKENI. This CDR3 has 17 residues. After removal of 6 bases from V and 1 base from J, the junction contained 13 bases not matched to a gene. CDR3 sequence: CASSPNPTGGWNTEAFF. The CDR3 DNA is TGTGCCAGCTCTCCGAACCCAACAGGGGGATGGAACACTGAAGCTTTCTTT.

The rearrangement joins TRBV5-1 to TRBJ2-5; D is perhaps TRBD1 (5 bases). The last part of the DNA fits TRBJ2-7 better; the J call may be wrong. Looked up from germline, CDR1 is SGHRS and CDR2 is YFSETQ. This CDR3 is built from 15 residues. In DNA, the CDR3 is TGCGCCAGCAGCTTGGCAGAAAGGGGAACCTACGAGCAGTACTTC. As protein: CASSLAERGTYEQYF.

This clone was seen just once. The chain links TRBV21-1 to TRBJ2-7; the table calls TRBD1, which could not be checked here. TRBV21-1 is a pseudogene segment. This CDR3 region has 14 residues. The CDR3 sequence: CASRLVWDSYEQYF. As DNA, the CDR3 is TGTGCCAGCCGTCTAGTCTGGGACAGCTACGAGCAGTACTTC.

This CDR3 reads CASSRLQGTLHF. CDR3 coding DNA: TGTGCCAGCAGCCGTTTGCAGGGGACCCTCCACTTT. The chain combines TRBV7-2 with TRBJ1-6, with D perhaps TRBD1 (6 bases). Germline CDR1 is SGHTA and CDR2 is FQGNSA. Trimming removed 5 bases from V and 14 bases from J, with 13 bases in between. The CDR3 contains 12 residues.

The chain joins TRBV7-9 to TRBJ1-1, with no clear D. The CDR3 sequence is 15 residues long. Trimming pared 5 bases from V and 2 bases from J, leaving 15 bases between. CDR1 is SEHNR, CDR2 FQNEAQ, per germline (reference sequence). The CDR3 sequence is CASSRPGGANTEAFF. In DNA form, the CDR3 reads TGTGCCAGCAGCCGCCCGGGTGGAGCTAACACTGAAGCTTTCTTT.

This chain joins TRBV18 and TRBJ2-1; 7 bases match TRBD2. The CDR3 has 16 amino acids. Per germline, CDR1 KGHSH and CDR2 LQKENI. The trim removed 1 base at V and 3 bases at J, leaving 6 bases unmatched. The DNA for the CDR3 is TGTGCCAGCTCACCACTCCCTAGCGGCGACTACAATGAGCAGTTCTTC. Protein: CASSPLPSGDYNEQFF.

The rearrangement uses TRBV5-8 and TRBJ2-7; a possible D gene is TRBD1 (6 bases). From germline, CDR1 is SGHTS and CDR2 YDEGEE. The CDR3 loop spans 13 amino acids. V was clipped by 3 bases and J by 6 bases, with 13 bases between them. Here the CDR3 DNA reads TGTGCCAGCAGCTCAGACAGGTCCCGCGAGCAGTACTTC. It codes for CASSSDRSREQYF.

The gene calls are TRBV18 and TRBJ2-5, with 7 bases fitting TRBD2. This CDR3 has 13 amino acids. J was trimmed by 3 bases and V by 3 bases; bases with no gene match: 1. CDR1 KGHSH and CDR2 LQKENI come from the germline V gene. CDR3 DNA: TGTGCCAGCTCACCGGGAGGGGAAGAGACCCAGTACTTC. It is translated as CASSPGGEETQYF.

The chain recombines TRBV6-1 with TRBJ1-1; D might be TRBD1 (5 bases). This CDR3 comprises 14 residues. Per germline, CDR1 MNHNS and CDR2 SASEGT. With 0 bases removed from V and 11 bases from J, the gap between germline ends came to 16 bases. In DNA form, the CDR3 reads TGTGCCAGCAGTGAAGCGGGGGACTCCAGGTGGGCTTTCTTT. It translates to CASSEAGDSRWAFF.

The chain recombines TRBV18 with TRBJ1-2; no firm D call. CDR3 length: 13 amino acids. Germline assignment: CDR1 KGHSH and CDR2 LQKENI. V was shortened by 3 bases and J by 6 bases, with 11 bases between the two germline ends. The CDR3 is CASSPSEEDGYTF. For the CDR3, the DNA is TGTGCCAGCTCACCCTCAGAAGAAGATGGCTACACCTTC.

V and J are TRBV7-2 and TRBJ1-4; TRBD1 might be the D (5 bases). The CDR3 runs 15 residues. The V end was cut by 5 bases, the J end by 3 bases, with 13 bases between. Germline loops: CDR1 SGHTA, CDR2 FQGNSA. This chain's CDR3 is CASSQTGGANEKLFF. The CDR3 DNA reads TGTGCCAGCAGCCAAACCGGAGGGGCTAATGAAAAACTGTTTTTT.

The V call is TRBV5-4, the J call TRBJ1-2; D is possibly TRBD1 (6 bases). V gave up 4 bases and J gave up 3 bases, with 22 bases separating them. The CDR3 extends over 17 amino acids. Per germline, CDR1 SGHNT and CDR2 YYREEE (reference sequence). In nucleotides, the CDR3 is TGTGCCAGCAGCCCTGCCACTGCGGGGGGCGCCCACTATGGCTACACCTTC. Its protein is CASSPATAGGAHYGYTF.

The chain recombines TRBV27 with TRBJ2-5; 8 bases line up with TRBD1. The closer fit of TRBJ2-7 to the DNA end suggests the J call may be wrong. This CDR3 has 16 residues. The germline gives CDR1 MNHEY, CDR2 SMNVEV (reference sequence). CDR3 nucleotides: TGTGCCAGCAGTCCCGGGACAGGTTCCTCCTCCTACGAGCAGTACTTC. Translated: CASSPGTGSSSYEQYF.

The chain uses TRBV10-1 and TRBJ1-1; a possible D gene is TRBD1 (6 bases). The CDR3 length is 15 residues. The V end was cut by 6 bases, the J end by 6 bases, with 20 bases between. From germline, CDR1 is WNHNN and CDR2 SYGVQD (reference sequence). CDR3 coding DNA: TGCGCCAGCAGGGGACAAAGGGAATCACTCGCTGAAGCTTTCTTT. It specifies CASRGQRESLAEAFF.

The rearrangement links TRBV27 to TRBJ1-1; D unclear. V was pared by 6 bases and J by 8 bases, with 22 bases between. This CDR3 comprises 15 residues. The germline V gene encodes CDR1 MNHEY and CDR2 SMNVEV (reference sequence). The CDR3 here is CASSRPRAGEGEAFF. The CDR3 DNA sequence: TGTGCCAGCAGCCGCCCTCGGGCCGGGGAAGGGGAAGCTTTCTTT.

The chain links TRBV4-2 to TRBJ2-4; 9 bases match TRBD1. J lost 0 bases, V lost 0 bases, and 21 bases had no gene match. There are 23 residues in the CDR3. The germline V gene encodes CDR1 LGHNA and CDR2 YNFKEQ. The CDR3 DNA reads TGTGCCAGCAGCCAAGATCCACAGGGGGCTAAGGTTGGGGTCTCTGTAGCCAAAAACATTCAGTACTTC. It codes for CASSQDPQGAKVGVSVAKNIQYF.

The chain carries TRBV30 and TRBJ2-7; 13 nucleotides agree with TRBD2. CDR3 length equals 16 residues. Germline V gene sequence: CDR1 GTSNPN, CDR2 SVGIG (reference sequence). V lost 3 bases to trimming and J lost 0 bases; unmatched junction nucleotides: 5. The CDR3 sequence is CAWRRTSGRPSYEQYF. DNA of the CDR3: TGTGCCTGGAGGAGGACTAGCGGGAGACCCTCCTACGAGCAGTACTTC. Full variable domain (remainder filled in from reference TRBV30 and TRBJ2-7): SQTIHQWPATLVQPVGSPLSLECTVEGTSNPNLYWYRQAAGRGLQLLFYSVGIGQISSEVPQNLSASRPQDRQFILSSKKLLLSDSGFYLCAWRRTSGRPSYEQYFGPGTRLTVT.

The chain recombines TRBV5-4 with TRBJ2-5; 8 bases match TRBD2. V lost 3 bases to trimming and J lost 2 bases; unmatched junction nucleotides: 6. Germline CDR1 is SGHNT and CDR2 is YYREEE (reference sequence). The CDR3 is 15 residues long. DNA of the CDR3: TGTGCCAGCAGCTACCCGGGAGGGCGTCAAGAGACCCAGTACTTC. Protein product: CASSYPGGRQETQYF.

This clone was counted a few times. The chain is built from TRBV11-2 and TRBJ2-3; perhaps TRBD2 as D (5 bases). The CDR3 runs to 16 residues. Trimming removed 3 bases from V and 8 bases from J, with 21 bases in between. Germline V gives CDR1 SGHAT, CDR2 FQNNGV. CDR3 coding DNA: TGTGCCAGCAGCTTTGAACTCGGTCGTCGGGAAGCTACGCAGTATTTT. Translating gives CASSFELGRREATQYF.